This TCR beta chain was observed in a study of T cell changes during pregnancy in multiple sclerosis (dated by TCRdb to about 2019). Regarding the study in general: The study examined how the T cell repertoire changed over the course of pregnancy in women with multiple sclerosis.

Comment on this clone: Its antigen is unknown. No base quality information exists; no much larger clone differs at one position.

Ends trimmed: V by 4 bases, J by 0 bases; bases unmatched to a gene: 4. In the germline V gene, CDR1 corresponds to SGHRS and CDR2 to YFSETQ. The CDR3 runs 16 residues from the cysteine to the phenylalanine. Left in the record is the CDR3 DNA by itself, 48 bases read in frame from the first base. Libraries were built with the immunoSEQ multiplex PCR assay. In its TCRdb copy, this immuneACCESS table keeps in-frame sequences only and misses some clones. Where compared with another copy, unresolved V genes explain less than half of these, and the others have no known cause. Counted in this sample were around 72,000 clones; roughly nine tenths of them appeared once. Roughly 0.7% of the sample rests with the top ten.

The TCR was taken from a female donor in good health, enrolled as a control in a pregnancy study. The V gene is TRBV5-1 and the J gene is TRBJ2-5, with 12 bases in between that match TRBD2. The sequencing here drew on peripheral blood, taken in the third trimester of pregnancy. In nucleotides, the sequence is TGCGCCAGCAGCACAGGACTAGCGGGGTACCAAGAGACCCAGTACTTC. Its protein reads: CASSTGLAGYQETQYF. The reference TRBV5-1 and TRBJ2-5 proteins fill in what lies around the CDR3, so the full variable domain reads KAGVTQTPRYLIKTRGQQVTLSCSPISGHRSVSWYQQTPGQGLQFLFEYFSETQRNKGNFPGRFSGRQFSNSRSEMNVSTLELGDSALYLCASSTGLAGYQETQYFGPGTRLLVL.